The TCR beta chain described here comes from a study of identical twins. Study-wide results and caveats: Excess twin sharing in beta out-of-frame sequences was weaker. Among out-of-frame alpha sequences shared by twins, low generation probability occurred in excess. Without tracking the same donors, conclusions rested on cross-sectional statistical analysis.

The V gene end was trimmed by 1 base and the J gene end by 3 bases; junction bases not matched to a gene: 14. The CDR3 covers 19 residues. Germline assignment: CDR1 PRHDT and CDR2 FYEKMQ (reference sequence). A universal primer site was incorporated via template switching, and the cDNA contained unique molecular identifiers. Via MiXCR, TCRdb re-called the 5' RACE reads, giving one row per CDR3 protein. The sample lists fewer than 800,000 distinct CDR3 sequences, under 8.5% seen once, with 1.6% in the top ten. Of note for this clonotype: The antigen is undetermined.

This same sample was also part of a study on yellow fever vaccine responses in identical twins.

The clonotype was recovered from a woman between 18 and 29 years old in good health. The chain joins TRBV13 to TRBJ2-1, with 8 bases fitting TRBD2. The sequencing input was PBMCs. Here the CDR3 DNA reads TGTGCCAGCAGCTTAGCGGGGACCCTAGCGGGCGCGATCTACAATGAGCAGTTCTTC. Protein product: CASSLAGTLAGAIYNEQFF.